This is a list of T cell receptor beta chains from one sample in a study of cytomegalovirus exposure and HLA in healthy donors. This table comes from immunoSEQ multiplex PCR, and its TCRdb copy is limited to in-frame clones, with some not included. The table lists under 75,000 clones, around 97% of them singletons. Sequences were obtained from PBMCs. The receptors here all came from a woman aged 18-30 years in good health and CMV-seropositive. The CDR3 runs from the conserved cysteine through the conserved F or W. Each record gives: J gene, D gene, clone size, CDR3 length, V gene, CDR3 DNA, CDR3 protein. D genes are given only for firm matches. Some rows mark clone size as missing; the rest say once, few, many or name a class of expanded clone.

>TRBJ2-1|.|once|15|TRBV7-3
TGTGCCAGCAGCCAGTGGGCCGGGGGATTCAATGAGCAGTTCTTC
CASSQWAGGFNEQFF
>TRBJ1-2|.|.|14|TRBV6-1
TGTGCCAGCAGTGTTGATTTGGGGCCGTATGGCTACACCTTC
CASSVDLGPYGYTF
>TRBJ2-7|TRBD1|.|16|TRBV27
TGTGCCAGCAGTACAAGCCGGGACAGGGCTTCTTACGAGCAGTACTTC
CASSTSRDRASYEQYF
>TRBJ2-3|TRBD2|.|14|TRBV6-1
TGTGCCAGCAGCGGGGCTAGCGGGACAGATACGCAGTATTTT
CASSGASGTDTQYF
>TRBJ2-1|TRBD2|.|13|TRBV29-1
TGCAGCCTCCGGGCGGGAGGATCCAATGAGCAGTTCTTC
CSLRAGGSNEQFF
>TRBJ1-1|TRBD1|.|13|TRBV6-5
TGTGCCAGCCGACAGGGATGGGGCACTGAAGCTTTCTTT
CASRQGWGTEAFF
>TRBJ2-7|.|.|12|TRBV2
TGTGCCAGCAGTGACGGGACAAACGAGCAGTACTTC
CASSDGTNEQYF
>TRBJ2-1|TRBD2|.|16|TRBV28
TGTGCCAGCAGTCGACTCCCGGGACTAAGCACCCATGAGCAGTTCTTC
CASSRLPGLSTHEQFF
>TRBJ1-2|.|few|17|TRBV19
TGTGCCAGTAAACCCCGGGGAGGGGAAAAAGCTAACTATGGCTACACCTTC
CASKPRGGEKANYGYTF
>TRBJ2-1|TRBD2|.|15|TRBV2
TGTGCCAGCAGTGAACAGCGGGGCCTAGGGAATGAGCAGTTCTTC
CASSEQRGLGNEQFF
>TRBJ2-5|.|.|16|TRBV4-1
TGCGCCAGCAGCCGAATTACCGGAACGGAGGCAGAGACCCAGTACTTC
CASSRITGTEAETQYF
>TRBJ2-7|.|.|11|TRBV28
TGTGCCAGCAGTAACAGTGCCGAGCAGTACTTC
CASSNSAEQYF
>TRBJ2-7|TRBD1|.|16|TRBV27
TGTGCCAGCAGTTTATCCGCAGGGACAGGGGTAAACGAGCAGTACTTC
CASSLSAGTGVNEQYF
>TRBJ2-7|.|.|18|TRBV28
TGTGCCAGCAGAAGGAAGGACAGGGGGCAGCTAGCGGGAGTCGAGCAGTACTTC
CASRRKDRGQLAGVEQYF
>TRBJ2-5|.|once|13|TRBV7-3
TGTGCCAGCAGCTTTGAGGGTCCTGAGACCCAGTACTTC
CASSFEGPETQYF
>TRBJ2-1|.|.|17|TRBV4-1
TGCGCCAGCAGCCAGACCTTAAGCGGCAGTGTCTACAATGAGCAGTTCTTC
CASSQTLSGSVYNEQFF
>TRBJ1-5|TRBD1|.|15|TRBV19
TGTGCCAGTAGTATATTATCGGGACAGTATCAGCCCCAGCATTTT
CASSILSGQYQPQHF
>TRBJ1-4|TRBD1|.|18|TRBV11-2
TGTGCCAGCAGCACAGGGCCGGAGACAGGGCCCAGTAATGAAAAACTGTTTTTT
CASSTGPETGPSNEKLFF
>TRBJ1-4|.|.|12|TRBV29-1
TGCAGCGCCCAAAGGGGTAATGAAAAACTGTTTTTT
CSAQRGNEKLFF
>TRBJ2-3|.|.|11|TRBV5-4
TGTGCCAGCAGCCGTACAGATACGCAGTATTTT
CASSRTDTQYF
>TRBJ1-2|.|.|15|TRBV13
TGTGCCAGCAGCACCCAAGGGGCTCCTAACTATGGCTACACCTTC
CASSTQGAPNYGYTF
>TRBJ2-4|.|.|15|TRBV6-1
TGTGCCAGCAGTGACCCGGTCGGTTTGGAGGTCATTCAGTACTTC
CASSDPVGLEVIQYF
>TRBJ2-5|.|.|14|TRBV9
TGTGCCAGCAGCGTAGCAGGGGAAAAAGAGACCCAGTACTTC
CASSVAGEKETQYF
>TRBJ2-1|TRBD2|.|16|TRBV19
TGTGCCAGTAGTATAGTAGGGAGGGCGATTTCGGGTGAGCAGTTCTTC
CASSIVGRAISGEQFF
>TRBJ2-3|.|.|14|TRBV19
TGTGCCAGTAGTATAGCGGGAATCGCAGATACGCAGTATTTT
CASSIAGIADTQYF
>TRBJ2-1|.|.|17|TRBV12-5
TGTGCTAGTGGTTTGGTACTGGGGCAGGTTTCCTACAATGAGCAGTTCTTC
CASGLVLGQVSYNEQFF
>TRBJ1-1|.|.|15|TRBV4-2
TGTGCCAGCAGCCAAGACTTGCCAGGCGGGGGTGAAGCTTTCTTT
CASSQDLPGGGEAFF
>TRBJ1-5|.|.|13|TRBV30
TGTGCCTGGAGTAGGGGGAGCAATCAGCCCCAGCATTTT
CAWSRGSNQPQHF
>TRBJ2-7|TRBD2|.|16|TRBV27
TGTGCCAGCGCGGGGCTAGCGGGTGGGTCTGCCTACGAGCAGTACTTC
CASAGLAGGSAYEQYF
>TRBJ2-3|TRBD2|.|15|TRBV30
TGTGCCTGGAGTGTAAGCGGGAGGACAACAGATACGCAGTATTTT
CAWSVSGRTTDTQYF
>TRBJ2-1|.|.|12|TRBV7-3
TGTGCCAGCAGCCACAATGGCGGGGAGCAGTTCTTC
CASSHNGGEQFF
>TRBJ2-7|TRBD2|.|14|TRBV29-1
TGCAGCGTTCCGATGAGCGGGGGCTCGGCCGAGCAGTACTTC
CSVPMSGGSAEQYF
>TRBJ1-1|TRBD1|.|15|TRBV19
TGTGCCAGTAGTCCGCAGGGGGTGATGAACACTGAAGCTTTCTTT
CASSPQGVMNTEAFF
>TRBJ2-5|.|.|12|TRBV6-1
TGTGCCAGCAGTACTAGTAGGGAGACCCAGTACTTC
CASSTSRETQYF
>TRBJ2-3|TRBD2|.|16|TRBV5-1
TGCGCCAGCAGCTTGGGTAGTAGCGGGGCCACAGATACGCAGTATTTT
CASSLGSSGATDTQYF
>TRBJ1-2|.|once|16|TRBV5-1
TGCGCCAGCAGCCTTGCGGCAGGGCAAAGTAACTATGGCTACACCTTC
CASSLAAGQSNYGYTF
>TRBJ1-2|TRBD1|.|15|TRBV28
TGTGCCAGCAGTTCTCGGACAGGGGGAGAGTATGGCTACACCTTC
CASSSRTGGEYGYTF
>TRBJ2-2|TRBD2|.|17|TRBV7-2
TGTGCCAGCAGGGAAGGACTAGCGGGAACAACAACCGGGGAGCTGTTTTTT
CASREGLAGTTTGELFF
>TRBJ2-1|TRBD2|.|18|TRBV6-1
TGTGCCAGCAGTGAAGCGCGGGGGGGGACTAGCCGTACCAATGAGCAGTTCTTC
CASSEARGGTSRTNEQFF
>TRBJ2-7|TRBD2|.|14|TRBV5-4
TGTGCCAGCAGCTTGAGGCGGGAGACCTACGAGCAGTACTTC
CASSLRRETYEQYF
>TRBJ1-3|TRBD1|.|14|TRBV11-1
TGTGCCAGCAGCCCGACAGGGTCTGGAAACACCATATATTTT
CASSPTGSGNTIYF
>TRBJ2-1|TRBD1|.|12|TRBV30
TGTGCCTGGGGGACAGGGGTCAATGAGCAGTTCTTC
CAWGTGVNEQFF
>TRBJ2-5|TRBD2|.|15|TRBV7-8
TGTGCCAGCAGCCCTAGCGGGAGGGTAGGAGAGACCCAGTACTTC
CASSPSGRVGETQYF
>TRBJ2-7|.|.|16|TRBV28
TGTGCCAGCAGATCGCGGGGCGGGCCCCGCTCCTACGAGCAGTACTTC
CASRSRGGPRSYEQYF
>TRBJ2-1|.|.|16|TRBV7-8
TGTGCCAGCAGCCGTCGGACAGACCCCACCTACAATGAGCAGTTCTTC
CASSRRTDPTYNEQFF
>TRBJ2-7|.|.|16|TRBV10-2
TGCGCCAGCAGTGAGTCTACAGGAAAAAACGCCTACGAGCAGTACTTC
CASSESTGKNAYEQYF
>TRBJ2-3|.|.|12|TRBV5-1
TGCGCCAGCAGCTTTCCTGCAGATACGCAGTATTTT
CASSFPADTQYF
>TRBJ2-1|.|.|13|TRBV5-6
TGTGCCAGCAGCTTAGTAGCAGCAAATGAGCAGTTCTTC
CASSLVAANEQFF